One T cell receptor beta chain is described in this entry. The antigen it binds to is not known. No much larger clonotype is one base removed from it; base qualities were not supplied. Trimming accounts for 5 bases at V and 7 bases at J, while the number of junction bases matched to no gene is 6. The cysteine opens and the phenylalanine closes a CDR3 of 13 amino acids. Kept here is only the CDR3 DNA, which spans 39 bases and is read in frame from base 1. According to the germline V gene, CDR1 reads SGHAT and CDR2 reads FQNNGV. This sample was included in a study of cytomegalovirus exposure and HLA in healthy donors (dated by TCRdb to the late 2010s). In terms of the full investigation: According to an earlier analysis of a few hundred of the donors, some 180 million T cells yielded 90 million to 140 million unique TCR beta sequences and around 280 Gb of sequence data. The number of donors typed differed by locus, with about 629-630 for A, B, C, DRB1 and DQB1, about 500 for DQA1, 600 to 610 for DPA1, and some 470 for DPB1. Donor age, sex, ethnicity and CMV serostatus were compiled together with the repertoire data. About 280 gigabases of sequencing data and tens of millions of unique TCR sequences made up an early release that covered approximately 700 HLA-typed donors. All discovery cohort repertoires had been generated using a single sequencing platform. To decide whether each TCR beta V gene segment behaved as functional or pseudogenic, an earlier analysis of some 600 of the donors relied on high-throughput TCR beta sequencing. A separate validation cohort of 90 to 150 different subjects was used in addition to the roughly 640-subject first cohort. Rather than drawing on any new phenotypic data, the later analysis identified candidate immune exposures from TCR beta sequences and the way those sequences occurred across donors. A later genetic analysis used genome-wide SNP genotypes for about 65% of the roughly 700 donors, treating that subset as a discovery cohort. Four to six DR-DQ haplotypes were handled as single units for association and clustering, since linkage in the cohort was strong. The study aimed to test whether cataloging public T cell receptors could reveal signatures of past pathogen exposure. To predict cytomegalovirus infection status, the study brought together high-throughput TCR immunosequencing, statistical association of individual TCRs with disease status, and machine learning. The T cell repertoires of under 750 subjects were profiled by immunosequencing and related to cytomegalovirus serostatus. In a later analysis, previously published TCR beta repertoires from more than 500 donors were re-analyzed and high-resolution HLA genotyping was added so that TCR occurrence patterns could be studied. Across under 500 genotyped donors of the cohort, an average of roughly 250,000 unique TCR beta nucleotide sequences per donor were sequenced, and approximately 19% of those sequences were non-productive. Class I and class II HLA loci were covered by the typing at four-digit resolution. Among the roughly 370 genotyped donors, roughly 80% belonged to the genetic ancestry cluster associated with self-reported Caucasian donors. What the authors observed across the whole study: Only TCR beta chains were sequenced in this cohort, and the absence of alpha or paired-chain data limited detectable features. Correlated functional status among segregating V segments might reflect linkage disequilibrium, but an unknown experimental factor could not be ruled out. Most CMV-associated TCR beta chains appeared to be HLA-restricted in a later analysis, and the HLA associations seemed to be driven largely by CMV exposure. Presence/absence analyses assumed roughly uniform sequencing depth across donors, an assumption that may not hold. In the study, some 160 TCR beta chains were listed as associated with cytomegalovirus. An association between a missense DCLRE1C variant and V-gene and J-gene trimming of TCR beta chains was found in a later genetic analysis and replicated in an independent cohort. A later analysis associated about 18,000 TCR beta sequences with specific HLA alleles at a false discovery rate of 0.05. According to a later analysis, parvovirus B19, influenza, CMV and Epstein-Barr virus appeared linked to several top co-occurrence clusters. In a later analysis, the rate of TCR association differed among HLA loci, with DRB1 alleles having the most associated TCRs and HLA-C alleles having the fewest. The authors suggested that the approach could potentially be generalized to other disease states and immunological phenotypes. A group of highly shared sequence variants was considered likely to be a technical artifact of the sequencing pipeline. HLA typing was unavailable for some donors at each locus, so association tests used only the typed subset. In vitro tests confirmed that a few of the cytomegalovirus-associated TCR beta chains recognize cytomegalovirus antigens. Strong co-occurrence of HLA alleles, especially DR and DQ, made assigning TCR associations to individual alleles difficult. A later analysis found that HLA-associated TCR beta chains were more clonally expanded and had lower generation probabilities than equally common non-associated chains. For the cohort, immune exposure information was limited to CMV serostatus. A further reported finding was that TCR beta sequences accurately predicted the HLA-A and HLA-B alleles for most subjects in the first cohort. A later genetic analysis reported fewer N-insertions in productive TCRs among donors in an Asian-associated ancestry cluster than the roughly 720-donor mean. Across donors, most TCR sequences were observed very rarely, whereas some public TCRs were present in many individuals. Some IMGT-functional V segments, including TRBV6-2 and TRBV6-3, could not be told apart with the 87-base-pair reads, so those segments were excluded. The earlier analysis of approximately 560 of the donors excluded roughly 17 rarely observed V segments, including chromosome 9 orphons, because counts were too low. An earlier analysis of approximately 570 of the donors showed that most TCR beta V segments appeared in productive rearrangements either about 90% or about 30% of the time, which broadly matched IMGT annotations. Cytomegalovirus status was reported to be diagnosed by the classifier with high specificity and sensitivity in both the original and validation cohorts.

Receptor libraries were prepared by the immunoSEQ multiplex PCR assay. The multiplex PCR relied on a mix of 60 forward primers for TCR Vbeta segments and 13 reverse primers for TCR Jbeta segments. The CDR3 region of rearranged TCR beta genes was amplified from genomic DNA by a multiplex PCR assay. Amplified TCR beta libraries were sequenced as 87-base-pair reads on the Illumina HiSeq System. Per the source publication's procedure: Across the 600 to 700 repertoires, a later analysis counted tens of millions of unique TCR beta chains, roughly 11 million of which were shared by at least two donors. Raw reads were error-corrected and collapsed into unique sequences by a nearest-neighbor algorithm in which closely related sequences were merged to remove PCR and sequencing errors. CDR3 sequences were aligned to IMGT reference sequences to assign V, D and J gene segments. For a sequence to be retained, a match of at least six nucleotides was required to both a V gene segment and a J gene segment. Rearrangements were classified as productive when the CDR3 lacked stop codons and remained in frame with V and J, and all other rearrangements were classified as non-productive. CDR3 was defined by IMGT convention, running from the second conserved V-encoded cysteine to the conserved J-encoded phenylalanine. The earlier analysis of fewer than 700 of the donors excluded sequences that lacked an unambiguous match to a single V gene segment. In an earlier analysis of several hundred of the donors, V segments were called functional above 56.7% productive rearrangements and were called segregating when the between-donor standard deviation exceeded 5%. To diagnose cytomegalovirus status from the catalog of TCR beta chain sequences, a statistical classification framework was built. In a later analysis, TCR nucleotide sequences were compared against IMGT/GENE-DB human TR gene sequences so that V and J genes could be assigned. Using the TCRdist pipeline, a later analysis assigned CDR3 sequences along with most-parsimonious VDJ recombination scenarios. In a later analysis, each TCR beta chain was defined by its CDR3 amino acid sequence together with its V-gene family, and reads without a unique V-gene family were excluded. As a way to deal with suspected cross-contamination and a sequencing artifact, a later analysis dropped 592 nucleotide sequences that were highly shared and had low generation probability. A later analysis calculated a clonal expansion index for each public chain from normalized within-repertoire ranks of inferred template counts. In a later analysis, generation probabilities were computed with a VDJ recombination model fitted to out-of-frame rearrangements, and the resulting probabilities were checked against IGoR. Hypergeometric tests were used in a later analysis to score TCR-TCR, TCR-HLA and TCR-CMV co-occurrence, with a repertoire-size bias correction applied to the TCR pairs. To estimate false discovery rates, a later analysis permuted the HLA or CMV assignments 20 times. In a later analysis, co-occurring TCRs were grouped with DBSCAN, and TCRdist sequence similarity was added when clustering was performed within HLA-allele-positive subsets. Co-occurrence clustering excluded repertoires with fewer than 30,000 or more than 120,000 public chains, plus five with anomalous nucleotide sharing. Here the immuneACCESS table is served through TCRdb, limited to in-frame sequences with V and J called. Missing clones are a known gap in these copies; in checked studies unresolved V genes cover under half, and the rest lacks a known reason. V and J calls and clone size follow that table, whereas D and trimming were derived from the DNA. For this sample there are 120,000 or so clones; about 80% appear just once. Of the sample, 2% to 3% falls within the top ten clones.

The cohort comprised more than 550 healthy bone marrow donors. Cohort members were all nominally healthy when sampled, although unrecorded immune exposures were likely present. The donor was CMV seronegative and was included in the group of a few hundred seronegative cohort members. A peripheral blood sample was collected from each donor, and TCR beta sequencing was performed on peripheral blood mononuclear cells. The Qiagen DNeasy Blood Extraction Kit was used to extract genomic DNA from the blood cell samples. This clonotype originated in a young man in good health and CMV-seronegative. In this chain, TRBV11-2 is recombined with TRBJ1-1; the central 8 bases match TRBD1. Sequencing was done on a sample of PBMCs. The nucleotides are TGTGCCAGCAGCACAACGACAGGGGTTGAAGCTTTCTTT. Translated, it gives CASSTTTGVEAFF.